One and the same sample provided the 14 T cell receptor beta chains below, sequenced in a study of T cells after posttransplantation cyclophosphamide. Produced via immunoSEQ multiplex PCR; TCRdb's table is partial and in-frame only. Listed for the sample are some 35,000 clones, none seen a single time. Sequencing was performed on PBMCs. The receptor source for this set is a man aged 30-40 years in good health and a related stem cell transplant donor.

This clone was recorded many times. The chain recombines TRBV10-3 with TRBJ2-7, with a tentative D call TRBD1 (5 bases). V was clipped by 0 bases and J by 6 bases, with 21 bases between them. In germline, CDR1 is ENHRY, CDR2 SYGVKD. This CDR3 spans 17 amino acids. The CDR3 spells CAISESGSASGHGEQYF. CDR3 DNA sequence: TGTGCCATCAGTGAGTCGGGCTCGGCTAGTGGACACGGCGAGCAGTACTTC.

In this sample, this clone turned up many times. The chain has TRBV19 and TRBJ1-2; 8 nucleotides line up with TRBD1. From germline, CDR1 is LNHDA and CDR2 SQIVND (reference sequence). The CDR3 is 14 residues long. Trimming took 5 bases from V and 4 from J; bases not matched to a gene: 6. This CDR3 is CASSSDRGVYGYTF. The CDR3 coding sequence is TGTGCCAGTAGTTCCGACAGGGGTGTCTATGGCTACACCTTC.

Many counts were recorded for this clone. The rearrangement uses TRBV5-1 and TRBJ2-7, with D possibly being TRBD1 (7 bases). CDR3 length: 14 amino acids. Germline CDR1 reads SGHRS; CDR2 reads YFSETQ. The V and J ends lost 2 bases and 2 bases respectively, with 11 bases between them. CDR3 DNA sequence: TGCGCCAGCAGCTTACAGGGGACTGCCTACGAGCAGTACTTC. Protein product: CASSLQGTAYEQYF.

The chain employs TRBV2 and TRBJ2-5; TRBD1 matches 10 bases. The CDR3 runs to 15 residues. With 6 bases clipped from V and 5 bases from J, the junction kept 9 bases outside the gene matches. Germline V gene lookup returns CDR1 SNHLY and CDR2 FYNNEI. CDR3 sequence (DNA): TGTGCCAGCAGAAACGACAGGGGGCTTAAGGAGACCCAGTACTTC. Its translation is CASRNDRGLKETQYF.

The table lists this clone with many counts. The V gene is TRBV19, the J gene TRBJ2-3, with 11 bases fitting TRBD1. Trimming removed 5 bases from V and 3 bases from J; junction bases left unmatched: 7. Germline lookup yields CDR1 LNHDA and CDR2 SQIVND (reference sequence). The CDR3 has 16 amino acids. The CDR3 protein is CASSPDRGQVTDTQYF. The CDR3 nucleotides read TGTGCCAGTAGTCCGGACAGGGGGCAGGTGACAGATACGCAGTATTTT.

There are many counts of this clone. V and J are TRBV7-9 and TRBJ1-5, with D possibly matching TRBD1 (6 bases). Germline V gene sequence: CDR1 SEHNR, CDR2 FQNEAQ (reference sequence). This CDR3 spans 13 amino acids. The V end lost 3 bases, the J end lost 8 bases, and 11 bases lay between the germline ends. Here the CDR3 DNA reads TGTGCCAGCAGCTTTGGGACACGTGAGCCCCAGCATTTT. Its translation is CASSFGTREPQHF.

This clone was detected ten times or more. The chain is built from TRBV7-8 and TRBJ1-4, with D possibly being TRBD1 (5 bases). This CDR3 is built from 13 residues. CDR1 SGHVS and CDR2 FQNEAQ come from the germline V gene. Trimming removed 0 bases at V and 6 bases at J, with 5 bases between. CDR3 DNA sequence: TGTGCCAGCAGCTTAGCAGGGGATGAAAAACTGTTTTTT. Encoded protein: CASSLAGDEKLFF.

This clone was seen at least ten times. The chain combines TRBV2 with TRBJ2-7; D call uncertain. Trimming removed 6 bases at V and 0 bases at J, with 12 bases between. Per the germline V gene, CDR1 is SNHLY and CDR2 is FYNNEI. The CDR3 runs 14 residues. This chain's CDR3 is CASRTDLSSYEQYF. The CDR3 region has the DNA TGTGCCAGCAGAACAGATCTTAGCTCCTACGAGCAGTACTTC.

This clone was detected many times. This chain connects TRBV27 to TRBJ1-2; TRBD1 agrees at 8 bases. This CDR3 has 13 residues. V shed 3 bases, J shed 7 bases, and the junction held 4 bases outside the gene matches. Germline CDR1 is MNHEY and CDR2 is SMNVEV (reference sequence). The CDR3 reads CASSFRTGSGYTF. CDR3 coding DNA: TGTGCCAGCAGTTTTAGGACAGGGTCTGGCTACACCTTC.

This clone was seen at least ten times. The rearrangement links TRBV6-5 to TRBJ2-1; 7 nucleotides match TRBD1. The CDR3 loop spans 15 amino acids. V lost 2 bases, J lost 0 bases, and 1 base stayed unmatched. The V gene's germline CDR1 is MNHEY and CDR2 SVGAGI. In nucleotides, the CDR3 is TGTGCCAGCAGTTACGGGGACAGCTCCTACAATGAGCAGTTCTTC. This gives the protein CASSYGDSSYNEQFF.

There are many counts of this clone. The chain employs TRBV18 and TRBJ1-4, with D perhaps TRBD1 (5 bases). Germline lookup yields CDR1 KGHSH and CDR2 LQKENI. The CDR3 length is 12 residues. V lost 10 bases to trimming and J lost 7 bases, with 13 bases between them. The DNA for the CDR3 is TGTGCCACTTCGGTAGGGGCTGAAAAACTGTTTTTT. It translates to CATSVGAEKLFF.

This clone appeared many times. V is TRBV18 and J is TRBJ1-4; possible D gene TRBD1, 6 bases. Germline CDR1 KGHSH, CDR2 LQKENI. Trimming took off 3 bases at V and 5 bases at J, with 13 bases between the two ends. The CDR3 is made up of 15 amino acids. In DNA, the CDR3 is TGTGCCAGCTCACCCATGACAGGACGCAATGAAAAACTGTTTTTT. Amino acids: CASSPMTGRNEKLFF.

This clone occurred a few times. The V and J genes are TRBV6-5 and TRBJ2-5; no definite D call. Germline lookup yields CDR1 MNHEY and CDR2 SVGAGI. The CDR3 loop spans 12 amino acids. V lost 4 bases, J lost 2 bases, and 5 bases lay in between. CDR3 in DNA: TGTGCCAGCAGTTTCAGTCAAGAGACCCAGTACTTC. The encoded protein is CASSFSQETQYF.

This clone occurred many times. J is TRBJ2-1 and V is TRBV5-1; TRBD2 matches 10 bases. The CDR3 is 14 amino acids. V lost 2 bases to trimming and J lost 7 bases; unmatched junction nucleotides: 3. From germline, CDR1 is SGHRS and CDR2 YFSETQ. DNA of the CDR3: TGCGCCAGCAGCTTAACTAGCGGGGTGAATGAGCAGTTCTTC. Translation gives CASSLTSGVNEQFF.